The T cell receptor beta chain under discussion was sequenced for a study of CD8 T cells in Susac syndrome. Overall study context: When blood was drawn, patients with Susac syndrome were on intravenous immunoglobulin alone, on corticosteroids, or therapy-naive.

V lost 6 bases, J lost 10 bases, and 21 bases lay in between. From germline, CDR1 is DFQATT and CDR2 SNEGSKA (reference sequence). The CDR3 consists of 13 residues. Random hexamers primed reverse transcription of about 0.5 to 1 ug RNA. The immunoSEQ assay covered 54 Vbeta and 13 Jbeta segments for CDR3. TCRdb used MiXCR to reprocess the immunoSEQ multiplex PCR reads, holding one entry per CDR3 protein. This sample carries more than 150,000 distinct CDR3 sequences, 85% to 95% of them seen once, and the ten largest clones take 0.15% to 0.2%. On this clonotype itself: Its antigen is not identified.

General study points: An acknowledgment was made by the study that its TCR sequencing and HLA analysis involved relatively few individuals.

The sample comprised CD4+ T cells from PBMCs. The J gene is TRBJ2-5, the V gene TRBV20-1; either TRBD1 or TRBD2 may fit D (5 bases each). This clonotype was sampled from a human donor with Susac syndrome. The CDR3 protein is CSAGTDPRVDQYF. CDR3 sequence (DNA): TGCAGTGCAGGGACCGATCCACGGGTTGACCAGTACTTC.